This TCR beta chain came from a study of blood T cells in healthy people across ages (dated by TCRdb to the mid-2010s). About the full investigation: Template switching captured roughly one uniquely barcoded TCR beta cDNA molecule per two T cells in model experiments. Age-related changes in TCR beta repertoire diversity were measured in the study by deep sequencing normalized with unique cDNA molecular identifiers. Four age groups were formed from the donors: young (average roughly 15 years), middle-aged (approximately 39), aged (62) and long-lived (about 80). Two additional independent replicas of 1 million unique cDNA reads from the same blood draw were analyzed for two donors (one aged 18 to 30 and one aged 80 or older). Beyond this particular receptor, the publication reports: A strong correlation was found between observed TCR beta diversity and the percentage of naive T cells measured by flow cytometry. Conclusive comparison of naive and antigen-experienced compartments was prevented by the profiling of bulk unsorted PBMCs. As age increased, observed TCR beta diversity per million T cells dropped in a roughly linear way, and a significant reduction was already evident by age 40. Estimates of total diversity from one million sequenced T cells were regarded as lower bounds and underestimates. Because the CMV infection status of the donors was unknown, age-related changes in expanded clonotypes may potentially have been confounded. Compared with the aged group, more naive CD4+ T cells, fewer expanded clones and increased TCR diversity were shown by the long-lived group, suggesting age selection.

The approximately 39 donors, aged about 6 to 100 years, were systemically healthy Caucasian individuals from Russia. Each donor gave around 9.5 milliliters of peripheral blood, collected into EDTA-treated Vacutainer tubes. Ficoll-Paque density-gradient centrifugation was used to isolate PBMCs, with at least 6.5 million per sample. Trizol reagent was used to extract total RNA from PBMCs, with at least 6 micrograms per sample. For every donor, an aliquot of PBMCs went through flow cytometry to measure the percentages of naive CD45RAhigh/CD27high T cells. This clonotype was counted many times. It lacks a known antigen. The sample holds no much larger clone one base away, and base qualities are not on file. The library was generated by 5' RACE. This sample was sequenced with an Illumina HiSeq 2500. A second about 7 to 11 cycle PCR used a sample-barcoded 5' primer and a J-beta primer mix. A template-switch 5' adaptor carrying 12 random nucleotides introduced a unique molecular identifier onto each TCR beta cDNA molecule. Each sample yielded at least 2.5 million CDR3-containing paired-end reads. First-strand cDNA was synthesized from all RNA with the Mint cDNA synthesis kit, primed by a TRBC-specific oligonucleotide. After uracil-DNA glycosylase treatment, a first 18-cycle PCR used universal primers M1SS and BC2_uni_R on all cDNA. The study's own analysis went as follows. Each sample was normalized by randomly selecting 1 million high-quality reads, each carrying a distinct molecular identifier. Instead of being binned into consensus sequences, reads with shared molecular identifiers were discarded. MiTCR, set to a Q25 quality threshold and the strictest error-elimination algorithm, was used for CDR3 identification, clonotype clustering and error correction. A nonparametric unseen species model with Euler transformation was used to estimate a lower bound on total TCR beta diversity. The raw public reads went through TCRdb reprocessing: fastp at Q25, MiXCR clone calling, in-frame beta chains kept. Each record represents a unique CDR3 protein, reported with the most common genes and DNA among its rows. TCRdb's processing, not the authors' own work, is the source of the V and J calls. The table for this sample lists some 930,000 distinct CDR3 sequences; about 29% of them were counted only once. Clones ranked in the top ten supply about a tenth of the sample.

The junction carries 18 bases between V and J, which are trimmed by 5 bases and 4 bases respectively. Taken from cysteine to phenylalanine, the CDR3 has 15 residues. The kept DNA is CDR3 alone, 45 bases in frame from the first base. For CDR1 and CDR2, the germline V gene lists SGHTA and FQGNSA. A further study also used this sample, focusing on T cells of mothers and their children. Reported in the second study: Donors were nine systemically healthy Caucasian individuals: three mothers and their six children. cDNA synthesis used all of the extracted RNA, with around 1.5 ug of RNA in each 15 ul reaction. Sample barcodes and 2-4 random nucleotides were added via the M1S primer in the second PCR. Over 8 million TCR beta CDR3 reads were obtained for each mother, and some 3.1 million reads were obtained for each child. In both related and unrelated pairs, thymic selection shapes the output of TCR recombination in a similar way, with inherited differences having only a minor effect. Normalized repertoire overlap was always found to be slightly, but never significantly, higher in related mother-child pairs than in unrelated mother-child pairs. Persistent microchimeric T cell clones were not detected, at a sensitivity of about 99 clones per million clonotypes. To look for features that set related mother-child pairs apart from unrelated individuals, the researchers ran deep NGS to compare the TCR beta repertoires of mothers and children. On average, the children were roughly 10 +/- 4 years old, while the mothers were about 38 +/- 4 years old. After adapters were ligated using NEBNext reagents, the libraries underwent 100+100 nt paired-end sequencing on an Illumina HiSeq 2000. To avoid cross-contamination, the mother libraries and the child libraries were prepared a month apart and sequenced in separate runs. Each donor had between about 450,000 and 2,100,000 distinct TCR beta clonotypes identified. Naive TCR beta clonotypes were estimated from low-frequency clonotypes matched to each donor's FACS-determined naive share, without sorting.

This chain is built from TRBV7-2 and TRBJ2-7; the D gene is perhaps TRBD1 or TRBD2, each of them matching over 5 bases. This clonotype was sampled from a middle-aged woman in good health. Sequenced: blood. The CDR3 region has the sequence CASSPRRERVYEQYF. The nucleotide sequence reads TGTGCCAGCAGCCCCCGCAGGGAGAGGGTATACGAGCAGTACTTC. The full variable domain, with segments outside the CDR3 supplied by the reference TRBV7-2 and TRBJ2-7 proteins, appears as GAGVSQSPSNKVTEKGKDVELRCDPISGHTALYWYRQSLGQGLEFLIYFQGNSAPDKSGLPSDRFSAERTGGSVSTLTIQRTQQEDSAVYLCASSPRRERVYEQYFGPGTRLTVT.